Presented here are 29 T cell receptor beta chains from one specimen sequenced in a study of T cell changes during pregnancy in multiple sclerosis. Clones were sequenced by immunoSEQ multiplex PCR, and TCRdb holds only the in-frame ones, with some missing. The sample comprises roughly 97,000 clones, 90% of which are singletons, and approximately 0.8% rests with the top ten. The input for sequencing was peripheral blood, taken in the second trimester of pregnancy. The receptors originated from a female donor in good health, enrolled as a control in a pregnancy study.

The chain is built from TRBV15 and TRBJ2-1, with 7 bases fitting TRBD1. The ends lost 0 bases at V and 1 base at J; junction bases unmatched: 6. CDR1 and CDR2 (germline): LNHNV, YYDKDF (reference sequence). The CDR3 is made up of 17 amino acids. CDR3 coding DNA: TGTGCCACCAGCAGAGATCAGTGGGACAGTTCCTACAATGAGCAGTTCTTC. Translated: CATSRDQWDSSYNEQFF.

The chain carries TRBV27 and TRBJ1-5; 7 bases map to TRBD1. CDR1 and CDR2 from the germline V gene are MNHEY and SMNVEV (reference sequence). The CDR3 has 14 amino acids. V was clipped by 4 bases and J by 5 bases; unmatched bases: 5. CDR3 region: CASSWGQHYQPQHF. CDR3 sequence (DNA): TGTGCCAGCAGTTGGGGACAGCATTATCAGCCCCAGCATTTT.

In this sample, this clone turned up once. V gene TRBV6-5 combines with J gene TRBJ2-5, with 8 bases identical to TRBD1. The DNA end lines up better with TRBJ2-7; the J call may be wrong. CDR3 size: 15 residues. The germline V gene has CDR1 MNHEY and CDR2 SVGAGI. CDR3 sequence (DNA): TGTGCCAGCAGTTACTTTGGACAGGGAACCTACGAGCAGTACTTC. Translating gives CASSYFGQGTYEQYF.

This chain uses TRBV7-2 with TRBJ1-1; D may be TRBD1 (5 bases). The germline V and J ends were trimmed by 2 bases and 6 bases, with 13 bases remaining between them. This CDR3 region has 14 residues. Germline CDR1 SGHTA, CDR2 FQGNSA. CDR3 protein: CASSLPSQVAEAFF. The DNA of the CDR3 is TGTGCCAGCAGCTTACCGTCACAGGTCGCTGAAGCTTTCTTT.

V and J are TRBV28 and TRBJ2-1, with D perhaps TRBD1 (5 bases). The CDR3 spans 16 residues. CDR1 is MDHEN, CDR2 SYDVKM, per germline. V was shortened by 6 bases and J by 0 bases, with 15 bases between the two germline ends. The DNA of the CDR3 is TGTGCCAGCAGCTCCAACACAGGTTTCTCCTACAATGAGCAGTTCTTC. Amino acid sequence: CASSSNTGFSYNEQFF.

This sequence joins TRBV6-1 and TRBJ2-7, with D perhaps matching TRBD1 (5 bases). Germline V lookup: CDR1 MNHNS, CDR2 SASEGT. The CDR3 spans 12 residues. Trimming shortened V by 7 bases and J by 1 base, and 8 bases separated the two germline ends. CDR3 in amino acids: CASKGESYEQYF. In DNA, the CDR3 is TGTGCCAGCAAAGGGGAATCCTACGAGCAGTACTTC.

The chain recombines TRBV9 with TRBJ1-3, with 8 nucleotides matching TRBD1. This CDR3 contains 14 residues. Germline CDR1 is SGDLS and CDR2 is YYNGEE. J lost 4 bases, V lost 4 bases, and 4 bases had no gene match. In DNA form, the CDR3 reads TGTGCCAGCAGCTCGCGACAGGGGGGAAACACCATATATTTT. Protein product: CASSSRQGGNTIYF.

This rearrangement joins TRBV4-1 to TRBJ1-2; no reliable D call. The CDR3 is 15 residues long. Germline V gene data show CDR1 as MGHRA and CDR2 as YSYEKL. V was shortened by 0 bases and J by 4 bases, with 12 bases between the two germline ends. This CDR3 is CASSQDQRTPYGYTF. CDR3 bases: TGCGCCAGCAGCCAAGATCAACGAACACCCTATGGCTACACCTTC.

This clone was observed a few times. This chain links TRBV2 with TRBJ2-1; D not certain. In germline, CDR1 is SNHLY, CDR2 FYNNEI. CDR3 size: 10 residues. Trimming pared 3 bases from V and 11 bases from J, leaving 5 bases between. CDR3 amino acids: CASSESQQFF. The CDR3 DNA sequence: TGTGCCAGCAGTGAGAGCCAGCAGTTCTTC. The variable domain in full, with the rest retrieved from reference TRBV2 and TRBJ2-1, is EPEVTQTPSHQVTQMGQEVILRCVPISNHLYFYWYRQILGQKVEFLVSFYNNEISEKSEIFDDQFSVERPDGSNFTLKIRSTKLEDSAMYFCASSESQQFFGPGTRLTVL.

This clone showed up just once. This rearrangement joins TRBV6-4 to TRBJ1-4; maybe TRBD1 (6 bases). Deletions cut 7 bases from V and 3 bases from J, with 15 bases between. The germline CDR1 and CDR2 sequences are MRHNA and SNTAGT. The CDR3 is made up of 15 amino acids. For the CDR3, the DNA is TGTGCCAGCACATTGCAGGGGAATTCTAATGAAAAACTGTTTTTT. Amino acid sequence: CASTLQGNSNEKLFF.

The chain uses TRBV29-1 and TRBJ2-2; 7 bases map to TRBD1. Germline V gives CDR1 SQVTM, CDR2 ANQGSEA. The V gene end was trimmed by 6 bases and the J gene end by 8 bases; junction bases not matched to a gene: 12. CDR3 length equals 14 residues. CDR3 sequence (DNA): TGCAGCGTAGCTCCGGGACAGCTATCAGGGGAGCTGTTTTTT. Residues: CSVAPGQLSGELFF.

The chain recombines TRBV7-2 with TRBJ2-1; weak D call: TRBD1 (5 bases). The CDR3 has 15 residues. Deletions cut 5 bases from V and 8 bases from J, with 19 bases between. The V gene's germline CDR1 is SGHTA and CDR2 FQGNSA. As DNA, the CDR3 is TGTGCCAGCAGCGGGTGGGGCAACCTGATGGATGAGCAGTTCTTC. Protein sequence: CASSGWGNLMDEQFF.

The chain carries TRBV28 and TRBJ2-7, with D perhaps TRBD1 (6 bases). Between the trimmed V and J ends, which lost 10 bases and 0 bases, there was a span of 19 bases. Germline V gene sequence: CDR1 MDHEN, CDR2 SYDVKM. The CDR3 contains 15 residues. CDR3 bases: TGTGCCACCAACGCCTATAAGGACAGCTCCTACGAGCAGTACTTC. Translation gives CATNAYKDSSYEQYF.

Turning to this clone: The limits of the CDR3 on the DNA are not certain, so only TCRdb's listed CDR3 is given. The J gene is TRBJ2-1, the V gene TRBV21-1; the table assigns TRBD2, which was not confirmed against the DNA. TRBV21-1 is labeled a pseudogene. The CDR3 length equals 16 residues, ends included. CDR3 residues: CASSKFASGAYNEQFF.

The chain links TRBV5-8 to TRBJ1-5, with D unclear. CDR3 size: 14 residues. The germline V and J ends were trimmed by 2 bases and 5 bases, with 11 bases remaining between them. CDR1 is SGHTS, CDR2 YDEGEE, per germline. The CDR3 DNA follows: TGTGCCAGCAGCTTCGCCGGGGAATATCAGCCCCAGCATTTT. Protein sequence: CASSFAGEYQPQHF.

V is TRBV9 and J is TRBJ2-7; TRBD2 matches 8 bases. The V gene's germline CDR1 is SGDLS and CDR2 YYNGEE. The junction had 6 bases not matched to a gene; V was cut back by 2 bases and J by 2 bases. This CDR3 has 15 residues. CDR3 in amino acids: CASSVTGTRTYEQYF. The DNA of the CDR3 is TGTGCCAGCAGCGTCACCGGGACTAGGACCTACGAGCAGTACTTC.

The chain couples TRBV4-2 to TRBJ2-1, with 10 bases fitting TRBD2. Germline CDR1 and CDR2: LGHNA and YNFKEQ. The junction had 5 bases not matched to a gene; V was cut back by 0 bases and J by 6 bases. The CDR3 consists of 16 residues. The CDR3 region has the DNA TGTGCCAGCAGCCAAGATTGGCTAGCGGGGGCCAATGAGCAGTTCTTC. It encodes CASSQDWLAGANEQFF.

The chain carries TRBV6-5 and TRBJ2-7, with D tentatively TRBD1 (6 bases). The CDR3 has 14 amino acids. The germline gives CDR1 MNHEY, CDR2 SVGAGI. V dropped 5 bases and J dropped 1 base, with 12 bases sitting between them. For the CDR3, the DNA is TGTGCCAGCAGTAGGGCAGGGGTTTCCTACGAGCAGTACTTC. Residues: CASSRAGVSYEQYF.

The gene calls are TRBV5-6 and TRBJ1-1; D gene unclear. CDR3 length: 13 residues. The V and J ends lost 5 bases and 0 bases respectively, with 8 bases between them. CDR1 is SGHDT and CDR2 is YYEEEE in the germline V gene. The DNA for the CDR3 is TGTGCCAGCAGTTCTCAGATGAACACTGAAGCTTTCTTT. This gives the protein CASSSQMNTEAFF.

The chain joins TRBV7-9 to TRBJ1-1; D is ambiguous. The CDR3 extends over 15 amino acids. Trimming cost V 3 bases and J 4 bases, with 15 bases left between them. Germline V CDR1 and CDR2: SEHNR, FQNEAQ (reference sequence). This chain's CDR3 is CASSLIVTEGTEAFF. Here the CDR3 DNA reads TGTGCCAGCAGCTTGATTGTAACCGAGGGCACTGAAGCTTTCTTT.

The rearrangement links TRBV7-6 to TRBJ2-1, with D possibly matching TRBD2 (6 bases). V shed 5 bases and J shed 0 bases, with 11 bases lying between them. Looked up from germline, CDR1 is SGHVS and CDR2 is FNYEAQ. The CDR3 sequence is 15 residues long. The CDR3 region is CASSGREFSYNEQFF. CDR3 DNA: TGTGCCAGCAGCGGACGGGAGTTCTCCTACAATGAGCAGTTCTTC.

The CDR3 sequence: CASKEDRLNQPQHF. CDR3 bases: TGTGCCAGTAAGGAGGACCGGCTCAATCAGCCCCAGCATTTT. The chain has TRBV19 and TRBJ1-5; no firm D call. Germline CDR1 reads LNHDA; CDR2 reads SQIVND (reference sequence). V was pared by 7 bases and J by 3 bases, with 13 bases between. The CDR3 spans 14 residues.

This clone was detected only a few times. The rearrangement uses TRBV6-1 and TRBJ2-2; 7 nucleotides align to TRBD1. V was pared by 2 bases and J by 5 bases, with 5 bases of the junction left unmatched. Germline-derived CDR1 and CDR2 are MNHNS and SASEGT. This CDR3 region has 15 residues. The CDR3: CASSEKGGDTGELFF. The CDR3 DNA is TGTGCCAGCAGTGAAAAAGGGGGCGATACCGGGGAGCTGTTTTTT.

The chain is built from TRBV28 and TRBJ1-4; D not certain. Trimming took 3 bases from V and 10 from J, leaving 12 bases between them. Germline V gene lookup returns CDR1 MDHEN and CDR2 SYDVKM. This CDR3 is built from 13 residues. This chain's CDR3 is CASSLKTPGKLFF. CDR3 in DNA: TGTGCCAGCAGTTTGAAAACTCCCGGAAAACTGTTTTTT.

A few counts support this clone. The chain carries TRBV20-1 and TRBJ1-1; tentative D call: TRBD1 (5 bases). With 6 bases removed from V and 3 bases from J, the gap between germline ends came to 8 bases. The CDR3 extends over 11 amino acids. Germline CDR1 reads DFQATT; CDR2 reads SNEGSKA (reference sequence). CDR3 sequence: CSAVGDTEAFF. The CDR3 DNA follows: TGCAGTGCAGTAGGGGACACTGAAGCTTTCTTT.

The chain combines TRBV6-1 with TRBJ1-5; the D gene is possibly TRBD1 (6 bases). V was trimmed by 6 bases and J by 3 bases, leaving 15 bases between them. Germline V CDR1 and CDR2: MNHNS, SASEGT. The CDR3 consists of 15 residues. The CDR3 DNA reads as TGTGCCAGCAGCTCCTTTGGGGACAACAATCAGCCCCAGCATTTT. Protein sequence: CASSSFGDNNQPQHF.

This rearrangement joins TRBV9 to TRBJ1-3; 7 bases line up with TRBD1. The CDR3 consists of 14 residues. With 3 bases clipped from V and 1 base from J, the junction kept 1 base outside the gene matches. Germline CDR1 reads SGDLS; CDR2 reads YYNGEE. CDR3 bases: TGTGCCAGCAGCGCAGGGGGTTCTGGAAACACCATATATTTT. Translating it yields CASSAGGSGNTIYF.

V gene TRBV11-2 combines with J gene TRBJ2-7, with TRBD1 identical over 7 bases. CDR1 is SGHAT and CDR2 is FQNNGV in the germline V gene. The CDR3 is 14 residues long. Unmatched junction bases numbered 8, after V lost 4 bases and J lost 5 bases. The CDR3 coding sequence is TGTGCCAGCAGCTCAGGGGGATCTTTCCACGAGCAGTACTTC. Residues: CASSSGGSFHEQYF.

This chain joins TRBV7-8 and TRBJ1-1; no definite D call. CDR1 and CDR2 from the germline V gene are SGHVS and FQNEAQ. Trimming removed 3 bases from V and 1 base from J, with 12 bases in between. The CDR3 has 15 residues. The CDR3 DNA sequence: TGTGCCAGCAGCTTTCAGGTCCACCAGAACACTGAAGCTTTCTTT. Translated, it gives CASSFQVHQNTEAFF.